The 2 T cell receptor beta chains listed next were all sequenced from one sample in a study of T-cell memory formation after mild COVID-19. TCRdb itself ran the 5' RACE reads through MiXCR, one entry per CDR3 protein. The sample holds over 150,000 distinct CDR3 sequences; over 10% are singletons and the top ten take approximately 3.3%. The sample was PBMCs or a T cell subset sorted from them (not recorded which). These receptors all stem from a young man who had mild COVID-19 (a few samples of this study predate the infection). Cell type and time point are not known.

This clonotype appeared a few times. The V and J genes are TRBV20-1 and TRBJ1-2, with 7 bases aligning to TRBD1. The CDR3 has 12 residues. J gave up 6 bases and V 5 bases, and 6 bases lay outside the gene matches. Germline V gene sequence: CDR1 DFQATT, CDR2 SNEGSKA (reference sequence). CDR3: CSAVRGRDGYTF. Written as DNA, the CDR3 is TGCAGTGCTGTCAGGGGGAGGGATGGCTACACCTTC.

The chain joins TRBV7-9 to TRBJ2-3; D ambiguous. The CDR3 loop spans 15 amino acids. Deletions cut 5 bases from V and 2 bases from J, with 14 bases between. Germline-derived CDR1 and CDR2 are SEHNR and FQNEAQ (reference sequence). The CDR3 region has the DNA TGTGCCAGCAGCCCCCCGCGGAGAGTCACAGATACGCAGTATTTT. Protein product: CASSPPRRVTDTQYF.